The 5 T cell receptor beta chains below were found in one sample sequenced in a study of identical twins. A single record per CDR3 protein comes from TCRdb applying MiXCR to the 5' RACE reads. This sample carries about 470,000 distinct CDR3 sequences, 24% of them seen once, and the ten largest clones take 2.9%. This sample was also put to use in a study of T cells expressing NK-cell markers.

The sample was CD4+ T cells sorted from blood. The receptors stem from a woman younger than 35 in good health.

The sample holds a few counts of this clonotype. The gene calls are TRBV21-1 and TRBJ2-3. TRBV21-1 constitutes a pseudogene. CDR3 length equals 14 residues. The chain's CDR3 is CANQADGYTDTQYF. The CDR3 bases are TGTGCCAACCAAGCAGACGGTTACACAGATACGCAGTATTTT.

This chain links TRBV7-2 with TRBJ1-2; D is uncertain. Trimming removed 2 bases at V and 8 bases at J, with 9 bases between. Germline CDR1 and CDR2: SGHTA and FQGNSA. The CDR3 consists of 12 residues. CDR3 in amino acids: CASSLWAEGYTF. The CDR3, as DNA: TGTGCCAGCAGCTTATGGGCTGAAGGCTACACCTTC.

This clonotype showed up just a few times. The chain is built from TRBV29-1 and TRBJ2-7; 11 nucleotides agree with TRBD2. The ends lost 4 bases at V and 6 bases at J; junction bases unmatched: 20. Germline V gives CDR1 SQVTM, CDR2 ANQGSEA. The CDR3 has 18 residues. The CDR3 nucleotides are TGCAGCGTTGCGGTTAGCGGGAGGGCTCCTGGTAGGAAGTCCGAGCAGTACTTC. Translating gives CSVAVSGRAPGRKSEQYF.

The chain joins TRBV20-1 to TRBJ1-2, with 8 bases that match TRBD1. The V and J ends lost 1 base and 8 bases, in that order; junction bases with no gene match: 9. The V gene's germline CDR1 is DFQATT and CDR2 SNEGSKA (reference sequence). The CDR3 has 14 residues. CDR3 DNA: TGCAGTGCTAGAGTTGTCAGGGGGCGTCACGGCTACACCTTC. Protein sequence: CSARVVRGRHGYTF.

The chain links TRBV7-2 to TRBJ1-2; D unresolved. V lost 5 bases to trimming and J lost 1 base, with 11 bases between them. The CDR3 runs to 14 residues. CDR1 and CDR2 from the germline V gene are SGHTA and FQGNSA. This chain's CDR3 is CASSPTSRNYGYTF. For the CDR3, the DNA is TGTGCCAGCAGCCCCACGTCCCGTAACTATGGCTACACCTTC.